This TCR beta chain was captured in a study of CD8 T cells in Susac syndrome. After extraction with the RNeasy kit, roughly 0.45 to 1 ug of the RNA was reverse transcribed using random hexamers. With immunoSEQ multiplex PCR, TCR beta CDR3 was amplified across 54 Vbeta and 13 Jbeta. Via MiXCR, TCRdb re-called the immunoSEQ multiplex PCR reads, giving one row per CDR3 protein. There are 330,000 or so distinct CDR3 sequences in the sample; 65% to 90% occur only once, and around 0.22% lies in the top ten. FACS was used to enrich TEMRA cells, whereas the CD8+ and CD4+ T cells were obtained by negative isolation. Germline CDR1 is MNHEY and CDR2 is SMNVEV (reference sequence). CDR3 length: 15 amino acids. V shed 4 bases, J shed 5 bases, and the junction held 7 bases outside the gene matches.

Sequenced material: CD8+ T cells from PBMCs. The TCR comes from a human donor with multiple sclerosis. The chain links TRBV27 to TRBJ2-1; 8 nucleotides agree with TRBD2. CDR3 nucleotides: TGTGCCAGCAGTTCCGGGACTAGAGGTCACAATGAGCAGTTCTTC. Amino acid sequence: CASSSGTRGHNEQFF.